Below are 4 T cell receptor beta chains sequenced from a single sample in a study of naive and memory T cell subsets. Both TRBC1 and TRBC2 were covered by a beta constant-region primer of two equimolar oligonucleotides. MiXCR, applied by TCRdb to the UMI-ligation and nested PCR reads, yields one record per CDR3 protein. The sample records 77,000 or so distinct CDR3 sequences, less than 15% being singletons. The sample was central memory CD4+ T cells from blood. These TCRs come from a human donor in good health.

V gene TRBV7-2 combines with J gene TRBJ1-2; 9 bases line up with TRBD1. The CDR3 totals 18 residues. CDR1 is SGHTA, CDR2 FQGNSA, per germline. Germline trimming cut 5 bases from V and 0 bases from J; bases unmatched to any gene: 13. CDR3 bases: TGTGCCAGCAGCCCAACAGGGGGCTATCTAACCCCTAACTATGGCTACACCTTC. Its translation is CASSPTGGYLTPNYGYTF. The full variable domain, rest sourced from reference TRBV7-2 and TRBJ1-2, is GAGVSQSPSNKVTEKGKDVELRCDPISGHTALYWYRQSLGQGLEFLIYFQGNSAPDKSGLPSDRFSAERTGGSVSTLTIQRTQQEDSAVYLCASSPTGGYLTPNYGYTFGSGTRLTVV.

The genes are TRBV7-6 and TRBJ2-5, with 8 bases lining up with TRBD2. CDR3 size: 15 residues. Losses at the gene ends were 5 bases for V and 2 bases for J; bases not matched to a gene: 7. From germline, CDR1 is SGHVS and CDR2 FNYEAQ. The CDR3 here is CASSPAGGPQETQYF. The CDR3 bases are TGTGCCAGCAGCCCCGCGGGGGGTCCACAAGAGACCCAGTACTTC.

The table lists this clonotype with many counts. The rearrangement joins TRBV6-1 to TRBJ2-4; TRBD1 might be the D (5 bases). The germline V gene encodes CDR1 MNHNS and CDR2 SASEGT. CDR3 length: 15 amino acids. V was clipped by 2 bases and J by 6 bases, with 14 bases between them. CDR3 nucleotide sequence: TGTGCCAGCAGTGAATTAGCAGGGATGCTAAACATTCAGTACTTC. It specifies CASSELAGMLNIQYF.

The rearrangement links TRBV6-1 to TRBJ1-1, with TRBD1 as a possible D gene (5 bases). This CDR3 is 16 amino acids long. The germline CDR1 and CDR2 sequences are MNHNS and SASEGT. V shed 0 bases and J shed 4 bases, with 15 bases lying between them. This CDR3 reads CASSEAFTGGATEAFF. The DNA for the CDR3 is TGTGCCAGCAGTGAAGCCTTCACGGGAGGGGCCACTGAAGCTTTCTTT.